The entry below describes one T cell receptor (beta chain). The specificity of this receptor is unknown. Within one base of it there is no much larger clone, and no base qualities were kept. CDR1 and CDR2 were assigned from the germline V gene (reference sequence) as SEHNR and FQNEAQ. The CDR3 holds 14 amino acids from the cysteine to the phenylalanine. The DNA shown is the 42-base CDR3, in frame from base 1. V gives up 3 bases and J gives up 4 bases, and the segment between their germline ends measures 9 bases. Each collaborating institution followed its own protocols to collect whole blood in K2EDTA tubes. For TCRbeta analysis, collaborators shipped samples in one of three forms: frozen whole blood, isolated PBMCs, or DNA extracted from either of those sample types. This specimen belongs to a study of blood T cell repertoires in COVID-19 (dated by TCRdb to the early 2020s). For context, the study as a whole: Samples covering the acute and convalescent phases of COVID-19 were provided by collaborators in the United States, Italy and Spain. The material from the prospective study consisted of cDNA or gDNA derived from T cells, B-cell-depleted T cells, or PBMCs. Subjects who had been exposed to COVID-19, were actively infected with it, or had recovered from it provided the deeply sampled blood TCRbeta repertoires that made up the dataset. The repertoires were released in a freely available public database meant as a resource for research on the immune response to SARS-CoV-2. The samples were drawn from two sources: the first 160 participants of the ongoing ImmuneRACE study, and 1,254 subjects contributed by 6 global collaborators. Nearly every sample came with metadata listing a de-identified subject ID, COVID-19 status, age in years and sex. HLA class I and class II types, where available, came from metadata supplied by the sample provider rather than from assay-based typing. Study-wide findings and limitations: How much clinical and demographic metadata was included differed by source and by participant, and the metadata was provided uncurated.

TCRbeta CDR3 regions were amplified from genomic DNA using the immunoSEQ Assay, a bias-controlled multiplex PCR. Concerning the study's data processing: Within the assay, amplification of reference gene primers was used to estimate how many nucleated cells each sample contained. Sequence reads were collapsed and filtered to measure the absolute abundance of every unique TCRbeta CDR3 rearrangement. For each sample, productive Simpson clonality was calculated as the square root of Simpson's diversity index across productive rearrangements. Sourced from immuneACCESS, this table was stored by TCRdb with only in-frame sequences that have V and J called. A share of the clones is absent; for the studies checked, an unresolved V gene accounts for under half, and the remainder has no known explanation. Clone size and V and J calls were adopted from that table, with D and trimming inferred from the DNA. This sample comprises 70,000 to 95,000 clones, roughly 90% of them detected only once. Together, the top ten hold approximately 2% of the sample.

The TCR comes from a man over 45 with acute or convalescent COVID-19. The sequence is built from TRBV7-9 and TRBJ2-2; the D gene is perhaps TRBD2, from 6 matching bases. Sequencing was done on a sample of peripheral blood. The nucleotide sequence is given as TGTGCCAGCAGCTTGGGAGGAGCCACCGGGGAGCTGTTTTTT. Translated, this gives CASSLGGATGELFF. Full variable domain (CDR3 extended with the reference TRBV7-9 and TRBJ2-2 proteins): DTGVSQNPRHKITKRGQNVTFRCDPISEHNRLYWYRQTLGQGPEFLTYFQNEAQLEKSRLLSDRFSAERPKGSFSTLEIQRTEQGDSAMYLCASSLGGATGELFFGEGSRLTVL.